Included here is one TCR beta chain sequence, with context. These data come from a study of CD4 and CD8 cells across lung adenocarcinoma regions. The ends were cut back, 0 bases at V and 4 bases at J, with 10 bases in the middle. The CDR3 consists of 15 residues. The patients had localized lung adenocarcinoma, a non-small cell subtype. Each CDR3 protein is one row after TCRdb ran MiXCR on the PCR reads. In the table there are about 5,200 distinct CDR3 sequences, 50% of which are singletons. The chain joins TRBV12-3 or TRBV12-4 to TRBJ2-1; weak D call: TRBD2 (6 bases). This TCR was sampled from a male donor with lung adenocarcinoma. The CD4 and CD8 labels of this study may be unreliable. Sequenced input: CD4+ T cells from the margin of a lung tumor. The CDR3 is CASSLAGRDYNEQFF. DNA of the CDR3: TGTGCCAGCAGTTTAGCGGGGCGGGATTACAATGAGCAGTTCTTC.